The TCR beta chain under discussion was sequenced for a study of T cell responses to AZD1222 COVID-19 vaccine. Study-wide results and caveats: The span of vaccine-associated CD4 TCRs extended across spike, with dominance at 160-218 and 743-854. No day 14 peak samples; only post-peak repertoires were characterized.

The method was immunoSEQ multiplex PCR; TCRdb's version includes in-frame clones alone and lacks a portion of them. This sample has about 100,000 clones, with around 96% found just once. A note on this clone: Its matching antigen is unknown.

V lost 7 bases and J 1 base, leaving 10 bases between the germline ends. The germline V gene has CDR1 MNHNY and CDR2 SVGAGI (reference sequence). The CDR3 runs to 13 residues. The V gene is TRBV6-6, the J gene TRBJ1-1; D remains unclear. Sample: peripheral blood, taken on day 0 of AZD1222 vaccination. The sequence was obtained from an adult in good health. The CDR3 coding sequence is TGTGCCAGCACTATCCTAAAGAACACTGAAGCTTTCTTT. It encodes CASTILKNTEAFF.